This TCR beta chain was identified during a study of T cells in Graves' hyperthyroidism and ophthalmopathy. Concerning this clonotype itself: Its antigen is currently unknown.

General study results and limits: A model of 13 V-J features distinguished ophthalmopathy from stable hyperthyroidism. Model-based prediction identified ophthalmopathy a median roughly six months prior to its onset.

Active moderate-to-severe ophthalmopathy, Clinical Activity Score at least 3, NOSPECS at least 4, under 3 months' duration. V was shortened by 2 bases and J by 3 bases, with 8 bases between the two germline ends. Germline V gene lookup returns CDR1 SGHRS and CDR2 YFSETQ. This CDR3 region has 13 residues. The source material, RNA transcripts, was used to amplify TCR beta CDR3 regions. The study used the HTBI primer set for a first-round RT-PCR of the TCR CDR3. MiXCR was run by TCRdb on the multiplex PCR reads, yielding one entry per CDR3 protein. The table records fewer than 550,000 distinct CDR3 sequences, roughly 24% of them present only once.

The sequencing input was blood. This TCR was sampled from a young woman with Graves' ophthalmopathy. The chain joins TRBV5-1 to TRBJ1-2; D is perhaps TRBD1 (5 bases). Here the CDR3 reads CASSFWGDYGYTF. In DNA, the CDR3 is TGCGCCAGCAGCTTTTGGGGGGACTATGGCTACACCTTC.